The present TCR beta chain was sequenced within a study of blood T cell repertoires in COVID-19. The method was immunoSEQ multiplex PCR; TCRdb's version includes in-frame clones alone and lacks a portion of them. There are roughly 290,000 clones in the sample; approximately 90% occur only once, and 9.5% to 15% lies in the top ten. Per germline, CDR1 KGHDR and CDR2 SFDVKD. CDR3 length: 12 amino acids. Trimming left V 2 bases short and J 6 bases short, with 4 bases between. The sample was peripheral blood. This chain links TRBV24-1 with TRBJ1-5; D remains ambiguous. The sequence derives from a woman aged 60 to 75 with acute or convalescent COVID-19. CDR3 nucleotide sequence: TGTGCCACCAGTGATTCAGGTCAGCCCCAGCATTTT. Translated, it gives CATSDSGQPQHF.